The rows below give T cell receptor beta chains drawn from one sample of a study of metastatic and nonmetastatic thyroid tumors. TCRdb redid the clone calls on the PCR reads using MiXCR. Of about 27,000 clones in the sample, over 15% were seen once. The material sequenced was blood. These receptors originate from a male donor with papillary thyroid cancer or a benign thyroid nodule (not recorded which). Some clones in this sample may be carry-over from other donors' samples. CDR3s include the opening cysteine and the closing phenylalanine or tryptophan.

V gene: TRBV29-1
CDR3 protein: CSVEVQGNEKLFF

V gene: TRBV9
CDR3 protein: CASSPQPNSPLHF

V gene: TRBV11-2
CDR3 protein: CASTLRTGNSPLHF

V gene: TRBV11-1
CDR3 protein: CASSFGVGTSGSYEQYF

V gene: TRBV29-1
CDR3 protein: CSVQQFETLNTEAFF

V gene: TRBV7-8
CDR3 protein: CASSLEKLTEAFF

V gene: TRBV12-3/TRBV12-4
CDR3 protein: CASSLQGGYNEQFF

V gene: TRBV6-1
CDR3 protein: CASSSTVYSGTEAFF

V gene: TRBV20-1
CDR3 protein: CSARRGRVSNQPQHF

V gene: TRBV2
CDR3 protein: CASEGQGKTEQYF

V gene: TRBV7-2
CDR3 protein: CASSSSGRHTDTQYF

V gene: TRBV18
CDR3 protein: CASSRDRGPYEQYF

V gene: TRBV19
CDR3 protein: CASSIGGGEQYF

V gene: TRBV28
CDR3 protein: CASSLSSGSYEQYF

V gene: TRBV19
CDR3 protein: CASSGGASGSRNEQFF

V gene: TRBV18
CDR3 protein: CASSPRGSGESYEQYF

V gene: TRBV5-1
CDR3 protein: CASSLEADNTGELFF

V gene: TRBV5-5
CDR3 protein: CASSLGSNEQFF

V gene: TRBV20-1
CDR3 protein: CSARRQGSSYNSPLHF

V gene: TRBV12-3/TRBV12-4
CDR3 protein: CASRLTSGENEQFF

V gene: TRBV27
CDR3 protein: CASKQGRPYNEQFF

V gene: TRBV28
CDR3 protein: CASTPPGQGYEQYF

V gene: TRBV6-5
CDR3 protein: CASSSLAGETGELFF

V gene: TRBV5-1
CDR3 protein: CASSLLGSSGETQYF

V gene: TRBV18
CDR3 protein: CASSPPGQPNEEYF

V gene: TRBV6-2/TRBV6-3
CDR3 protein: CASSYWDRVYEQYF

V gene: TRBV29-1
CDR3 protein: CSVSSGEQFF

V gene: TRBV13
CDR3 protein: CASSFEPNTGELFF

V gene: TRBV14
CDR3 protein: CASNAQGTDTQYF

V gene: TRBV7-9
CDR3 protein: CASSLVTAATPPGANVLTF

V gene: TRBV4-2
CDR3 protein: CASSQDRWAVNQPQHF

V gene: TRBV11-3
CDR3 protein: CASSFDSLNTDTQYF

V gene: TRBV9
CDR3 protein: CASSETSGVPTIYF

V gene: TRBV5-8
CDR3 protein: CASRLLLQGPQYF

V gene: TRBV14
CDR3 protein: CASSLYTNTEAFF

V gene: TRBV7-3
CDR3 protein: CASSFAQGTGELFF

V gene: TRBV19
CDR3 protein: CASSRQGQNTGELFF

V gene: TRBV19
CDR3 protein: CASSTQAGVNYGYTF

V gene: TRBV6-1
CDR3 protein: CASRTPGPLTHGEQYF

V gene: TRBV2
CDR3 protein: CASSQVDEQFF

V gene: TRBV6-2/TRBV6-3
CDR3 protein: CASSLMNTEAFF

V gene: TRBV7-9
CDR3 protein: CASSLISSSYNEQFF

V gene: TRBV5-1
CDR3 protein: CASSLGRGHGYTF

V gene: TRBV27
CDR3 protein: CASSLWASSSSYEQYF

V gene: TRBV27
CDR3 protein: CASSLRASGREAQFF

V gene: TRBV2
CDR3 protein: CASKVGTSSYEQYF

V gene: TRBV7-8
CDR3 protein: CASRTLGQADATNEKLFF

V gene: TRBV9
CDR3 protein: CASSPLPGQGSEAFF